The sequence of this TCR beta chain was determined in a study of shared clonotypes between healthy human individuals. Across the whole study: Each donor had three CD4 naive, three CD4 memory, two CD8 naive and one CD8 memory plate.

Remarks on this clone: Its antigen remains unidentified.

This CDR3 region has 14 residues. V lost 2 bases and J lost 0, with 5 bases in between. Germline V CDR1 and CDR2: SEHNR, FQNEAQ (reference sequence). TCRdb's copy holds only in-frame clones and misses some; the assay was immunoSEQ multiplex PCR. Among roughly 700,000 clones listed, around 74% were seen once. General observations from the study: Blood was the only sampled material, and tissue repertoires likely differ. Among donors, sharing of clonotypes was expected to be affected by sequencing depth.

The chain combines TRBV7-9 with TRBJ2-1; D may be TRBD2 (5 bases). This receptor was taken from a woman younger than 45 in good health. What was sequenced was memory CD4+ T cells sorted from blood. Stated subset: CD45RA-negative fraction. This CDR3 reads CASSLLASYNEQFF. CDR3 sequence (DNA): TGTGCCAGCAGCTTACTAGCCTCCTACAATGAGCAGTTCTTC.